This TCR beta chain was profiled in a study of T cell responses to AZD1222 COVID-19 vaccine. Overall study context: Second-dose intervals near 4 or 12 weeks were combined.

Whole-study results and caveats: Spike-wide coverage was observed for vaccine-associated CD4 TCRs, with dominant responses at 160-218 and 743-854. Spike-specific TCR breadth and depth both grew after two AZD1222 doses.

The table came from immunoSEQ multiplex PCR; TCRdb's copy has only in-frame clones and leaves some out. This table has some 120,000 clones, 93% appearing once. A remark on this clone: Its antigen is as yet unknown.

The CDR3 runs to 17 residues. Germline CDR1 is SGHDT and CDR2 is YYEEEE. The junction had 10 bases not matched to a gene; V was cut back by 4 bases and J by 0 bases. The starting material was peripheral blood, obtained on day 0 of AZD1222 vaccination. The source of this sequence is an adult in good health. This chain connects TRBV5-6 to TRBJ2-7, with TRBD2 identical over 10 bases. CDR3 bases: TGTGCCAGCAGCGTGTTAGCGGGAGGTCTCAACTCCTACGAGCAGTACTTC. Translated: CASSVLAGGLNSYEQYF.